This passage covers 10 T cell receptor beta chains from one sample sequenced in a study of control samples from healthy donors and cancer patients. Data came from immunoSEQ multiplex PCR; TCRdb stores just in-frame clones and leaves some out. Seen here are 100,000 to 150,000 clones, roughly 86% observed once, and the top ten hold 2.9%. The specimen sequenced was blood. The receptors come from a man between 60 and 75 years old in good health.

In its sample, this clone was seen a few times. This chain joins TRBV19 and TRBJ2-3; 7 nucleotides match TRBD1. Germline CDR1 and CDR2: LNHDA and SQIVND (reference sequence). V gave up 3 bases and J gave up 2 bases; unmatched junction bases: 5. There are 15 residues in the CDR3. This CDR3 is CASSIGQVYTDTQYF. CDR3 sequence (DNA): TGTGCCAGTAGTATCGGACAGGTTTACACAGATACGCAGTATTTT.

The J gene is TRBJ2-1, the V gene TRBV5-1, with 9 positions matching TRBD2. The germline V gene has CDR1 SGHRS and CDR2 YFSETQ. The CDR3 is 18 residues long. The ends lost 3 bases at V and 0 bases at J; junction bases unmatched: 10. CDR3 region: CASSYVSTSGGSYNEQFF. CDR3 DNA: TGCGCCAGCAGCTATGTATCGACTAGCGGAGGCTCCTACAATGAGCAGTTCTTC.

The chain has TRBV6-5 and TRBJ2-1, with 10 nucleotides matching TRBD1. The CDR3 is 14 amino acids. Germline V gene data show CDR1 as MNHEY and CDR2 as SVGAGI. Trimming took 6 bases from V and 8 from J; bases not matched to a gene: 7. The CDR3 loop reads CASSRDRGVYEQFF. CDR3 in DNA: TGTGCCAGCAGCCGGGACAGGGGTGTTTATGAGCAGTTCTTC.

The V gene is TRBV28, the J gene TRBJ2-7, with D unresolved. The V gene's germline CDR1 is MDHEN and CDR2 SYDVKM. Trimming pared 5 bases from V and 0 bases from J, leaving 11 bases between. The CDR3 has 14 residues. The CDR3 sequence is CASSTGLSSYEQYF. The CDR3 nucleotides are TGTGCCAGCAGTACCGGCCTGAGCTCCTACGAGCAGTACTTC.

This chain joins TRBV7-9 and TRBJ2-7, with 12 bases that match TRBD1. J lost 4 bases, V lost 6 bases, and 7 bases had no gene match. CDR3 length: 15 amino acids. The germline gives CDR1 SEHNR, CDR2 FQNEAQ (reference sequence). This CDR3 reads CASRWGTGGSYEQYF. The CDR3 DNA reads TGTGCCAGCAGGTGGGGGACAGGGGGCAGTTACGAGCAGTACTTC.

The chain employs TRBV9 and TRBJ2-1, with 7 bases identical to TRBD1. CDR1 and CDR2 from the germline V gene are SGDLS and YYNGEE. V trimming: 3 bases; J trimming: 6 bases; junction bases outside the gene matches: 6. The CDR3 runs 14 residues. The CDR3 loop is CASSANRGGNEQFF. The CDR3 DNA reads TGTGCCAGCAGCGCTAACAGGGGTGGCAATGAGCAGTTCTTC.

The rearrangement joins TRBV18 to TRBJ2-7, with D perhaps matching TRBD2 (6 bases). V lost 2 bases to trimming and J lost 1 base, with 12 bases between them. Germline-derived CDR1 and CDR2 are KGHSH and LQKENI. The CDR3 extends over 15 amino acids. The CDR3 sequence: CASSPRTTASYEQYF. In DNA form, the CDR3 reads TGTGCCAGCTCACCAAGGACTACCGCGTCCTACGAGCAGTACTTC.

J is TRBJ2-5 and V is TRBV10-3, with 8 bases fitting TRBD2. The length of the CDR3 is 13 residues. Trimming removed 10 bases from V and 3 bases from J; junction bases left unmatched: 7. The V gene's germline CDR1 is ENHRY and CDR2 SYGVKD. The CDR3 region is CATSGGMKETQYF. The DNA for the CDR3 is TGTGCCACCAGCGGGGGTATGAAAGAGACCCAGTACTTC.

The CDR3 region is CASTVTRGGTEAFF. CDR3 bases: TGTGCCAGCACCGTCACCCGGGGGGGGACTGAAGCTTTCTTT. The chain uses TRBV6-5 and TRBJ1-1; D is perhaps TRBD1 (5 bases). The CDR3 runs 14 residues. V was trimmed by 7 bases and J by 5 bases, leaving 17 bases between them. The germline CDR1 and CDR2 sequences are MNHEY and SVGAGI.

V and J are TRBV7-2 and TRBJ1-1; TRBD1 is a possible D gene (5 bases). Per the germline V gene, CDR1 is SGHTA and CDR2 is FQGNSA. V lost 4 bases, J lost 11 bases, and 17 bases lay in between. This CDR3 has 13 residues. The CDR3 here is CASSSGGAFDAFF. DNA for the CDR3: TGTGCCAGCAGCTCAGGAGGGGCATTCGACGCTTTCTTT.